Below are 31 T cell receptor beta chains sequenced from a single sample in a study of siplizumab effects on memory and regulatory T cells. Data came from immunoSEQ multiplex PCR; TCRdb stores just in-frame clones and leaves some out. Of more than 95,000 clones listed, approximately 94% are singletons. Specimen: non-Treg CD4+ T cells sorted from blood. Receptors were obtained from a human donor in good health.

V usage is TRBV6-1 and J usage is TRBJ1-4; D call uncertain. The V gene's germline CDR1 is MNHNS and CDR2 SASEGT. The CDR3 consists of 15 residues. Deletions cut 3 bases from V and 0 bases from J, with 8 bases between. CDR3 protein: CASSERSATNEKLFF. The CDR3 nucleotides read TGTGCCAGCAGTGAGCGTAGCGCAACTAATGAAAAACTGTTTTTT.

V is TRBV5-4 and J is TRBJ2-3; 13 nucleotides agree with TRBD2. V dropped 5 bases and J dropped 3; count of bases not matched to a gene: 6. Germline CDR1 reads SGHNT; CDR2 reads YYREEE (reference sequence). CDR3 length: 16 amino acids. CDR3 sequence (DNA): TGTGCCAGCAGTGGACCGGGACTAGCGGGAACAGATACGCAGTATTTT. Protein sequence: CASSGPGLAGTDTQYF.

DNA of the CDR3: TGTGCCAGCAGCTTCCGGGGACAGAACTCCTACGAGCAGTACTTC. Encoded protein: CASSFRGQNSYEQYF. This chain uses TRBV5-6 with TRBJ2-7; 7 positions match TRBD1. CDR3 size: 15 residues. Trimming took 2 bases from V and 0 from J; bases not matched to a gene: 5. Germline V gene lookup returns CDR1 SGHDT and CDR2 YYEEEE.

V usage is TRBV30 and J usage is TRBJ2-1; D is unresolved. Deletions cut 3 bases from V and 9 bases from J, with 12 bases between. The CDR3 totals 12 residues. Germline CDR1 GTSNPN, CDR2 SVGIG (reference sequence). Here the CDR3 DNA reads TGTGCCTGGAGGCCCTACGGCGGTGAGCAGTTCTTC. This sequence encodes CAWRPYGGEQFF.

The CDR3 loop reads CASSPVPGDGGYTF. In DNA, the CDR3 is TGTGCCAGCAGCCCGGTTCCAGGGGATGGTGGCTACACCTTC. The gene calls are TRBV7-9 and TRBJ1-2; the D gene is possibly TRBD1 (6 bases). The V end lost 5 bases, the J end lost 7 bases, and 17 bases lay between the germline ends. The CDR3 has 14 residues. Per the germline V gene, CDR1 is SEHNR and CDR2 is FQNEAQ (reference sequence).

This clone appeared once. V is TRBV7-9 and J is TRBJ2-1; 12 bases align to TRBD2. The CDR3 length is 15 residues. The germline gives CDR1 SEHNR, CDR2 FQNEAQ (reference sequence). Unmatched junction bases numbered 5, after V lost 5 bases and J lost 6 bases. In DNA, the CDR3 is TGTGCCAGCAGCCCTAGCGGGAGGGCCTCCAATGAGCAGTTCTTC. Its protein product is CASSPSGRASNEQFF.

The V call is TRBV19, the J call TRBJ1-1; TRBD1 matches 8 bases. The germline CDR1 and CDR2 sequences are LNHDA and SQIVND (reference sequence). The CDR3 consists of 15 residues. The J segment lost 0 bases and the V segment lost 6 bases, leaving 6 bases of the junction unmatched. CDR3 nucleotides: TGTGCCAGTAGGGACAGGGAGGGCATGAACACTGAAGCTTTCTTT. Its translation: CASRDREGMNTEAFF.

This chain uses TRBV29-1 with TRBJ1-1; TRBD1 might be the D (6 bases). Per the germline V gene, CDR1 is SQVTM and CDR2 is ANQGSEA. The CDR3 covers 13 residues. The germline V and J ends were trimmed by 8 bases and 5 bases, with 18 bases remaining between them. CDR3 nucleotides: TGCAGCATACGGAAAATCCAGGGGACTGAAGCTTTCTTT. It is translated as CSIRKIQGTEAFF.

This chain uses TRBV5-3 with TRBJ2-7, with TRBD2 matching over 7 bases. TRBV5-3 is sorted into the ORF group, with uncertain function. Germline trimming cut 8 bases from V and 6 bases from J; bases unmatched to any gene: 14. The CDR3 length is 14 residues. The CDR3 DNA is TGTGCCAGCAAATTAAGCGGGACCACTGGCGAGCAGTACTTC. Translated, it gives CASKLSGTTGEQYF.

This clone was seen once. The CDR3 DNA is TGTGCCAGCAGTGAGCTGGTAAGGGGTGAAAACACTGAAGCTTTCTTT. This codes for CASSELVRGENTEAFF. The chain couples TRBV2 to TRBJ1-1; a possible D gene is TRBD1 (5 bases). The CDR3 totals 16 residues. Per germline, CDR1 SNHLY and CDR2 FYNNEI. Trimming shortened V by 3 bases and J by 2 bases, and 16 bases separated the two germline ends.

This clone was recorded a few times. Other nucleotide sequences from this sample produce the same CDR3. The chain has TRBV18 and TRBJ2-1; TRBD1 matches at 7 bases. This CDR3 is built from 12 residues. Trimming at V came to 3 bases and at J to 7 bases, leaving 0 bases not matched to a gene. Germline assignment: CDR1 KGHSH and CDR2 LQKENI. Written as DNA, the CDR3 is TGTGCCAGCTCACCGACAGGGAATGAGCAGTTCTTC. This sequence encodes CASSPTGNEQFF.

The chain uses TRBV7-3 and TRBJ2-3; weak D call: TRBD2 (5 bases). The V gene lost 1 base and the J gene lost 6 bases, with 11 bases spanning the gap. The germline CDR1 and CDR2 sequences are SGHTA and FQGTGA. This CDR3 has 14 amino acids. CDR3 residues: CASSLKGGWDTQYF. CDR3 nucleotide sequence: TGTGCCAGCAGCTTAAAGGGCGGGTGGGATACGCAGTATTTT.

The V gene is TRBV14, the J gene TRBJ1-2; D is undetermined. Trimming took 2 bases from V and 6 from J, leaving 22 bases between them. The CDR3 length is 17 residues. Germline V gene lookup returns CDR1 SGHDN and CDR2 FVKESK. The CDR3 DNA follows: TGTGCCAGCAGCCAACTTTTTGACCTCAGGAAAAAGGATGGCTACACCTTC. Translation: CASSQLFDLRKKDGYTF.

The chain uses TRBV19 and TRBJ2-1, with 7 bases that match TRBD2. The CDR3 has 14 amino acids. The germline gives CDR1 LNHDA, CDR2 SQIVND (reference sequence). V gave up 8 bases and J gave up 10 bases; unmatched junction bases: 14. The CDR3 region has the DNA TGTGCCAGTTGTGCGGGAGAAACGTTGGGGGAGCAGTTCTTC. Residues: CASCAGETLGEQFF.

The V call is TRBV2, the J call TRBJ2-4, with 9 positions matching TRBD1. Germline V gene sequence: CDR1 SNHLY, CDR2 FYNNEI. V trimming: 6 bases; J trimming: 8 bases; junction bases outside the gene matches: 5. There are 13 residues in the CDR3. In nucleotides, the CDR3 is TGTGCCAGCAGGCGACAGGGGGGTGACATTCAGTACTTC. Amino acids: CASRRQGGDIQYF.

This chain uses TRBV5-1 with TRBJ2-1; D call uncertain. Germline V CDR1 and CDR2: SGHRS, YFSETQ. Trimming shortened V by 0 bases and J by 2 bases, and 9 bases separated the two germline ends. The CDR3 runs to 15 residues. CDR3 protein: CASSLVQPTYNEQFF. DNA of the CDR3: TGCGCCAGCAGCTTGGTTCAGCCTACCTACAATGAGCAGTTCTTC. Using reference TRBV5-1 and TRBJ2-1 for the parts outside the CDR3, the full variable domain is KAGVTQTPRYLIKTRGQQVTLSCSPISGHRSVSWYQQTPGQGLQFLFEYFSETQRNKGNFPGRFSGRQFSNSRSEMNVSTLELGDSALYLCASSLVQPTYNEQFFGPGTRLTVL.

The V gene is TRBV7-9, the J gene TRBJ1-5; D perhaps matches TRBD1 (6 bases). CDR3 length: 13 amino acids. The germline V and J ends were trimmed by 7 bases and 6 bases, with 13 bases remaining between them. Germline CDR1 reads SEHNR; CDR2 reads FQNEAQ (reference sequence). In nucleotides, the CDR3 is TGTGCCAGCACCCCCGAGGGGGGTCAGCCCCAGCATTTT. Translation gives CASTPEGGQPQHF.

The gene calls are TRBV6-1 and TRBJ1-3, with D unresolved. With 2 bases removed from V and 3 bases from J, the gap between germline ends came to 11 bases. The CDR3 length is 15 residues. CDR1 and CDR2 (germline): MNHNS, SASEGT. CDR3 residues: CASSEYWDSGNTIYF. The CDR3 DNA follows: TGTGCCAGCAGTGAATATTGGGATAGTGGAAACACCATATATTTT.

The chain carries TRBV10-3 and TRBJ2-2; no reliable D call. The germline CDR1 and CDR2 sequences are ENHRY and SYGVKD. The CDR3 has 12 amino acids. V was pared by 1 base and J by 8 bases, with 5 bases between. The CDR3 nucleotides read TGTGCCATCAGTGAGTTACAGGGGGAGCTGTTTTTT. This translates into CAISELQGELFF.

The gene calls are TRBV5-8 and TRBJ2-2, with D uncertain. The germline CDR1 and CDR2 sequences are SGHTS and YDEGEE. The CDR3 is 12 amino acids. V lost 0 bases to trimming and J lost 8 bases, with 5 bases between them. In DNA form, the CDR3 reads TGTGCCAGCAGCTTGGGTCGGGGGGAGCTGTTTTTT. It specifies CASSLGRGELFF.

The V gene is TRBV28, the J gene TRBJ2-4; the D call may be TRBD1 or TRBD2 (5 bases each). CDR3 size: 15 residues. CDR1 is MDHEN, CDR2 SYDVKM, per germline. The germline V and J ends were trimmed by 1 base and 0 bases, with 7 bases remaining between them. CDR3 sequence: CASSLSGTAKNIQYF. As DNA, the CDR3 is TGTGCCAGCAGTTTATCCGGGACAGCCAAAAACATTCAGTACTTC.

The rearrangement links TRBV29-1 to TRBJ2-5, with TRBD1 matching 9 bases. The CDR3 runs to 13 residues. Germline CDR1 and CDR2: SQVTM and ANQGSEA. The junction had 9 bases not matched to a gene; V was cut back by 6 bases and J by 7 bases. The CDR3 DNA follows: TGCAGCGTCGATGGACAGGGGATAGCGACCCAGTACTTC. Residues: CSVDGQGIATQYF.

The chain combines TRBV20-1 with TRBJ2-7; TRBD1 might be the D (6 bases). Trimming removed 1 base from V and 7 bases from J, with 8 bases in between. The CDR3 is 11 amino acids. Germline V gives CDR1 DFQATT, CDR2 SNEGSKA (reference sequence). CDR3 in amino acids: CSARVQGEQYF. DNA for the CDR3: TGCAGTGCTAGAGTACAGGGTGAGCAGTACTTC.

This clone was detected only once. J is TRBJ2-7 and V is TRBV7-9, with D hard to call. CDR3 length: 12 residues. Germline V CDR1 and CDR2: SEHNR, FQNEAQ (reference sequence). Trimming pared 2 bases from V and 4 bases from J, leaving 6 bases between. The CDR3 DNA reads as TGTGCCAGCAGCTTAAGAGATTACGAGCAGTACTTC. As protein: CASSLRDYEQYF.

The chain links TRBV5-1 to TRBJ2-3, with 10 positions matching TRBD2. Trimming removed 4 bases from V and 1 base from J; junction bases left unmatched: 6. CDR1 is SGHRS, CDR2 YFSETQ, per germline. CDR3 length: 16 amino acids. CDR3: CASSVGTSVGTDTQYF. The CDR3 region has the DNA TGCGCCAGCAGCGTCGGGACTAGCGTGGGCACAGATACGCAGTATTTT.

The chain links TRBV21-1 to TRBJ2-7; TRBD1 was called by the table and not checked on the DNA. TRBV21-1 is a known pseudogene. The CDR3 loop spans 10 amino acids. The CDR3 DNA sequence: TGTGCCAGCAGCCCATACGAGCAGTACTTC. Translating gives CASSPYEQYF.

This chain connects TRBV19 to TRBJ2-2; D gene uncertain. There are 13 residues in the CDR3. Germline V gives CDR1 LNHDA, CDR2 SQIVND (reference sequence). The germline V and J ends were trimmed by 10 bases and 0 bases, with 9 bases remaining between them. The CDR3 spells CATSNANTGELFF. The DNA for the CDR3 is TGTGCCACCAGCAACGCGAACACCGGGGAGCTGTTTTTT.

V gene TRBV18 combines with J gene TRBJ2-7, with D possibly matching TRBD1 (6 bases). CDR1 is KGHSH and CDR2 is LQKENI in the germline V gene. V dropped 0 bases and J dropped 7 bases, with 16 bases sitting between them. The CDR3 totals 15 residues. In nucleotides, the CDR3 is TGTGCCAGCTCACCACCGGCCCGTTCAGGGGAAGAGCAGTACTTC. Protein product: CASSPPARSGEEQYF.

The J gene is TRBJ2-5, the V gene TRBV4-1; possibly TRBD2 for D (6 bases). The germline gives CDR1 MGHRA, CDR2 YSYEKL. The CDR3 contains 17 residues. V gave up 1 base and J gave up 1 base, with 16 bases separating them. The CDR3, as DNA: TGCGCCAGCAGCCAAGGACCTTCGCGGGGCATCCAAGAGACCCAGTACTTC. Amino acid sequence: CASSQGPSRGIQETQYF.

The chain carries TRBV6-1 and TRBJ1-2, with 7 positions matching TRBD1. Germline V CDR1 and CDR2: MNHNS, SASEGT. The junction had 3 bases not matched to a gene; V was cut back by 2 bases and J by 6 bases. The CDR3 runs 13 residues. CDR3 sequence: CASSEKGANGYTF. CDR3 sequence (DNA): TGTGCCAGCAGTGAAAAGGGGGCCAATGGCTACACCTTC.

V is TRBV15 and J is TRBJ2-5, with 11 bases aligning to TRBD2. Germline V gene lookup returns CDR1 LNHNV and CDR2 YYDKDF (reference sequence). This CDR3 is built from 17 residues. Trimming took 5 bases from V and 0 from J; bases not matched to a gene: 8. Here the CDR3 reads CATSRMTSGKYQETQYF. The DNA of the CDR3 is TGTGCCACCAGCCGAATGACTAGCGGGAAGTACCAAGAGACCCAGTACTTC. Full variable domain (missing parts from reference TRBV15 and TRBJ2-5): DAMVIQNPRYQVTQFGKPVTLSCSQTLNHNVMYWYQQKSSQAPKLLFHYYDKDFNNEADTPDNFQSRRPNTSFCFLDIRSPGLGDTAMYLCATSRMTSGKYQETQYFGPGTRLLVL.